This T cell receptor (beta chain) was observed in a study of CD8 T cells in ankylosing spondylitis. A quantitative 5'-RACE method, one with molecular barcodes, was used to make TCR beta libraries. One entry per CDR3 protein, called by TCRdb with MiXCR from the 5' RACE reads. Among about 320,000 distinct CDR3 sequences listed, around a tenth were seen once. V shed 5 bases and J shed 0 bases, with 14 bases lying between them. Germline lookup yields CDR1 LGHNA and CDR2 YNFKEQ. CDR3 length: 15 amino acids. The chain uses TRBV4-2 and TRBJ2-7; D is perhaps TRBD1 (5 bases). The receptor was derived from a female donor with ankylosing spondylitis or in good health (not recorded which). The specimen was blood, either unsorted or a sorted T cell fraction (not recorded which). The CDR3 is CASSSPGQGSYEQYF. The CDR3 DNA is TGTGCCAGCAGCTCTCCCGGGCAGGGCTCCTACGAGCAGTACTTC.